This entry lists 25 T cell receptor beta chains sequenced from one sample in a study of CD8+ T cells in alopecia areata. Treatment given: oral pan-JAK inhibitor, 5-10 mg twice daily. Sequencing templates came from extracted RNA that was reverse transcribed into cDNA. The table came from immunoSEQ multiplex PCR; TCRdb's copy has only in-frame clones and leaves some out. Here the sample spans around 290,000 clones, about 62% being singletons. Sequencing was performed on CD4+ T cells sorted from blood, taken at week 24, from a patient treated with tofacitinib. The receptors originated from a human donor with alopecia areata.

CDR3 amino acids: CAWSEGGETQYF. CDR3 coding DNA: TGTGCCTGGAGTGAGGGGGGAGAGACCCAGTACTTC. The V call is TRBV30, the J call TRBJ2-5; TRBD1 or TRBD2 may be the D gene (6 bases each). The CDR3 has 12 amino acids. Trimming removed 1 base from V and 4 bases from J, with 7 bases in between. Germline V gene lookup returns CDR1 GTSNPN and CDR2 SVGIG (reference sequence).

J is TRBJ1-6 and V is TRBV4-1; D possibly corresponds to TRBD1 (6 bases). Trimming cost V 1 base and J 5 bases, with 12 bases left between them. Germline V CDR1 and CDR2: MGHRA, YSYEKL. The length of the CDR3 is 16 residues. The CDR3 here is CASSQVGQTNNSPLHF. The CDR3 DNA reads as TGCGCCAGCAGCCAAGTCGGACAGACAAATAATTCACCCCTCCACTTT.

The chain links TRBV29-1 to TRBJ1-2; maybe TRBD1 (6 bases). Germline lookup yields CDR1 SQVTM and CDR2 ANQGSEA. V was trimmed by 8 bases and J by 0 bases, leaving 13 bases between them. The CDR3 contains 13 residues. The CDR3 sequence: CSTRGGANYGYTF. CDR3 sequence (DNA): TGCAGCACACGAGGGGGGGCTAACTATGGCTACACCTTC.

The rearrangement links TRBV5-1 to TRBJ2-5; 8 nucleotides line up with TRBD1. The CDR3 has 15 residues. CDR1 and CDR2 from the germline V gene are SGHRS and YFSETQ. V was clipped by 0 bases and J by 3 bases; unmatched bases: 4. The CDR3 DNA sequence: TGCGCCAGCAGCTTGGAGGGACAGGACGAAGAGACCCAGTACTTC. It codes for CASSLEGQDEETQYF.

This sequence joins TRBV27 and TRBJ2-7, with D possibly TRBD1 on 6 matching bases. This CDR3 has 13 amino acids. V dropped 6 bases and J dropped 6 bases, with 15 bases sitting between them. Per germline, CDR1 MNHEY and CDR2 SMNVEV (reference sequence). The CDR3 region is CASSRQGLREQYF. The CDR3 coding sequence is TGTGCCAGCAGCCGTCAGGGGCTGCGCGAGCAGTACTTC.

V gene TRBV30 combines with J gene TRBJ1-6; 7 bases map to TRBD1. The CDR3 sequence is 16 residues long. Germline V gives CDR1 GTSNPN, CDR2 SVGIG (reference sequence). V was clipped by 3 bases and J by 9 bases; unmatched bases: 14. The CDR3 loop reads CAWRSPQGIGGSPLHF. CDR3 DNA sequence: TGTGCCTGGAGATCCCCACAGGGGATAGGGGGTTCACCCCTCCACTTT.

This clone was seen a handful of times. The V call is TRBV18, the J call TRBJ2-7; D is unresolved. CDR3 size: 15 residues. Deletions cut 3 bases from V and 3 bases from J, with 15 bases between. Germline-derived CDR1 and CDR2 are KGHSH and LQKENI. The CDR3 DNA reads as TGTGCCAGCTCACCGGCCCCGGCCCCCAACTACGAGCAGTACTTC. Its protein product is CASSPAPAPNYEQYF.

This CDR3 is CSVRKGGTGYYEQYF. CDR3 DNA: TGCAGCGTCCGAAAAGGAGGGACAGGGTACTACGAGCAGTACTTC. This chain joins TRBV29-1 and TRBJ2-7, with 9 bases aligning to TRBD1. Germline CDR1 and CDR2: SQVTM and ANQGSEA. After removal of 6 bases from V and 3 bases from J, the junction contained 12 bases not matched to a gene. This CDR3 is 15 amino acids long.

J is TRBJ1-2 and V is TRBV29-1; 7 nucleotides match TRBD1. Germline V gene lookup returns CDR1 SQVTM and CDR2 ANQGSEA. Germline trimming cut 6 bases from V and 6 bases from J; bases unmatched to any gene: 10. The CDR3 sequence is 13 residues long. The CDR3: CSVGDSADDGYTF. CDR3 nucleotides: TGCAGCGTGGGGGACAGCGCCGATGATGGCTACACCTTC.

This clone was observed a handful of times. The V call is TRBV19, the J call TRBJ1-1; D gene unclear. This CDR3 contains 14 residues. V gave up 1 base and J gave up 1 base, with 7 bases separating them. In germline, CDR1 is LNHDA, CDR2 SQIVND (reference sequence). The CDR3 loop reads CASSIVSPNTEAFF. CDR3 DNA: TGTGCCAGTAGTATAGTCAGCCCGAACACTGAAGCTTTCTTT.

This chain links TRBV15 with TRBJ2-5; D is possibly TRBD2 (5 bases). Per the germline V gene, CDR1 is LNHNV and CDR2 is YYDKDF (reference sequence). The CDR3 loop spans 14 amino acids. The ends were cut back, 0 bases at V and 12 bases at J, with 17 bases in the middle. The CDR3 sequence is CATSRESPGRGKYF. The CDR3 DNA follows: TGTGCCACCAGCAGAGAATCTCCGGGCCGAGGGAAGTACTTC.

This clone showed up just a few times. V is TRBV5-6 and J is TRBJ2-5, with 11 bases aligning to TRBD2. Germline V gene data show CDR1 as SGHDT and CDR2 as YYEEEE. The V gene end was trimmed by 4 bases and the J gene end by 1 base; junction bases not matched to a gene: 3. The length of the CDR3 is 15 residues. The CDR3 spells CASSKTSGVQETQYF. CDR3 sequence (DNA): TGTGCCAGCAGCAAGACTAGCGGGGTCCAAGAGACCCAGTACTTC.

About this clone: At the DNA level, this CDR3 is encoded by other sequences in the same sample as well. The chain has TRBV5-1 and TRBJ2-6; no definite D call. V was clipped by 0 bases and J by 1 base, with 5 bases between them. Germline assignment: CDR1 SGHRS and CDR2 YFSETQ. CDR3 length: 15 amino acids. The CDR3 protein is CASSLVGSGANVLTF. In nucleotides, the CDR3 is TGCGCCAGCAGCTTGGTTGGGTCTGGGGCCAACGTCCTGACTTTC.

A few counts support this clone. The V gene is TRBV19, the J gene TRBJ2-1, with 7 bases matching TRBD2. Losses at the gene ends were 5 bases for V and 3 bases for J; bases not matched to a gene: 1. The germline gives CDR1 LNHDA, CDR2 SQIVND (reference sequence). The CDR3 sequence is 13 residues long. CDR3 sequence (DNA): TGTGCCAGTAGTCGGGGGGTCTACAATGAGCAGTTCTTC. Translation gives CASSRGVYNEQFF.

This clone appeared a few times. The chain employs TRBV9 and TRBJ2-5; TRBD1 is a possible D gene (6 bases). This CDR3 has 14 residues. Trimming took 0 bases from V and 6 from J, leaving 12 bases between them. The V gene's germline CDR1 is SGDLS and CDR2 YYNGEE. CDR3 DNA sequence: TGTGCCAGCAGCGTAGACAGCAGGGGTAAGACCCAGTACTTC. Protein product: CASSVDSRGKTQYF.

The gene calls are TRBV4-1 and TRBJ2-4; D not resolved. The ends were cut back, 1 base at V and 2 bases at J, with 15 bases in the middle. The CDR3 contains 17 residues. The germline gives CDR1 MGHRA, CDR2 YSYEKL. As DNA, the CDR3 is TGCGCCAGCAGCCAAGGTCCGAAGGTTGGTCCCAAAAACATTCAGTACTTC. It specifies CASSQGPKVGPKNIQYF.

V usage is TRBV4-1 and J usage is TRBJ2-3, with TRBD2 identical over 8 bases. The CDR3 has 15 amino acids. From germline, CDR1 is MGHRA and CDR2 YSYEKL. J was trimmed by 2 bases and V by 4 bases; bases with no gene match: 5. CDR3 nucleotide sequence: TGCGCCAGCAGCCTATCAGCGGGGGCCACAGATACGCAGTATTTT. The encoded protein is CASSLSAGATDTQYF.

The chain recombines TRBV30 with TRBJ1-1, with 8 nucleotides matching TRBD1. The CDR3 totals 13 residues. Germline CDR1 is GTSNPN and CDR2 is SVGIG (reference sequence). The V segment lost 6 bases and the J segment 0 bases; nucleotides outside the gene matches: 3. CDR3 sequence: CACQGALNTEAFF. The CDR3 nucleotides are TGTGCCTGTCAGGGGGCTTTGAACACTGAAGCTTTCTTT.

The V call is TRBV28, the J call TRBJ1-4, with no clear D. This CDR3 spans 14 amino acids. From germline, CDR1 is MDHEN and CDR2 SYDVKM. The V end lost 4 bases, the J end lost 4 bases, and 10 bases lay between the germline ends. The CDR3 DNA reads TGTGCCAGCAGTTCGGGATTTTATAATGAAAAACTGTTTTTT. Amino acids: CASSSGFYNEKLFF. Using reference TRBV28 and TRBJ1-4 for the parts outside the CDR3, the full variable domain is DVKVTQSSRYLVKRTGEKVFLECVQDMDHENMFWYRQDPGLGLRLIYFSYDVKMKEKGDIPEGYSVSREKKERFSLILESASTNQTSMYLCASSSGFYNEKLFFGSGTQLSVL.

In DNA form, the CDR3 reads TGTGCCAGCAGTGCAGGGGGCACTGAAGCTTTCTTT. This sequence encodes CASSAGGTEAFF. The V call is TRBV2, the J call TRBJ1-1; TRBD1 agrees at 7 bases. The ends lost 4 bases at V and 4 bases at J; junction bases unmatched: 0. Germline V gene sequence: CDR1 SNHLY, CDR2 FYNNEI. The CDR3 sequence is 12 residues long.

J is TRBJ2-5 and V is TRBV6-5, with 11 bases that match TRBD2. This CDR3 spans 13 amino acids. Per the germline V gene, CDR1 is MNHEY and CDR2 is SVGAGI. V dropped 10 bases and J dropped 9; count of bases not matched to a gene: 10. This CDR3 reads CATTSGGMVSQYF. The CDR3 DNA is TGTGCCACCACTAGCGGGGGAATGGTTTCCCAGTACTTC.

The chain joins TRBV7-9 to TRBJ2-2; 8 bases are shared with TRBD2. There are 18 residues in the CDR3. Germline lookup yields CDR1 SEHNR and CDR2 FQNEAQ (reference sequence). V shed 4 bases and J 4 bases; nucleotides not matched to a gene: 14. The CDR3 is CASSYRPSGAGGTGELFF. The CDR3 bases are TGTGCCAGCAGCTATCGCCCGTCCGGGGCGGGGGGCACCGGGGAGCTGTTTTTT.

This clone was recorded once. This chain uses TRBV7-2 with TRBJ2-7; TRBD2 agrees at 7 bases. This CDR3 region has 12 residues. Trimming at V came to 3 bases and at J to 7 bases, leaving 3 bases not matched to a gene. Germline V gene sequence: CDR1 SGHTA, CDR2 FQGNSA. CDR3 sequence reads: CASSLRGSEQYF. For the CDR3, the DNA is TGTGCCAGCAGCTTGCGGGGGAGTGAGCAGTACTTC. The full variable domain, rest sourced from reference TRBV7-2 and TRBJ2-7, is GAGVSQSPSNKVTEKGKDVELRCDPISGHTALYWYRQSLGQGLEFLIYFQGNSAPDKSGLPSDRFSAERTGGSVSTLTIQRTQQEDSAVYLCASSLRGSEQYFGPGTRLTVT.

The table lists this clone with a few counts. The V and J genes are TRBV5-6 and TRBJ2-2; weak D call: TRBD1 (6 bases). Between the trimmed V and J ends, which lost 4 bases and 6 bases, there was a span of 10 bases. CDR1 and CDR2 from the germline V gene are SGHDT and YYEEEE. The CDR3 spans 13 residues. Here the CDR3 reads CASSLRGAGELFF. CDR3 nucleotide sequence: TGTGCCAGCAGCCTCAGGGGAGCCGGGGAGCTGTTTTTT.

This chain joins TRBV11-2 and TRBJ1-6; 7 bases match TRBD1. The CDR3 is made up of 15 amino acids. Germline-derived CDR1 and CDR2 are SGHAT and FQNNGV. J was trimmed by 9 bases and V by 5 bases; bases with no gene match: 10. CDR3 protein: CASSNPTGNGSPLHF. The CDR3 region has the DNA TGTGCCAGCAGCAACCCGACAGGGAACGGTTCACCCCTCCACTTT.